This T cell receptor (beta chain) was sequenced during a study of identifying expanded T cells in peripheral blood. Findings of the study overall: Roughly two-week clone count variance significantly increased as total template count grew. Over around two and four weeks, about 17 and 20 clones changed, versus approximately 1.1 between replicates.

Trimming took 8 bases from V and 5 from J, leaving 10 bases between them. CDR3 length: 12 amino acids. Germline CDR1 is MNHNY and CDR2 is SVGAGI (reference sequence). This clone was picked up one time. Antigen: not known. Method: immunoSEQ multiplex PCR; TCRdb's copy keeps in-frame clones and lacks some. The data hold approximately 120,000 clones, with 88% observed a single time. No infections or other immune events were documented during collection. This chain uses TRBV6-6 with TRBJ1-5; D unresolved. The sample consisted of blood. The sequence came from a person between 18 and 75 years old in good health. The CDR3 DNA follows: TGTGCCAGCGAGGAAGCAGATCAGCCCCAGCATTTT. Protein: CASEEADQPQHF.